The rows below give T cell receptor beta chains drawn from one sample of a study of identical twins. TCRdb called the 5' RACE reads again in MiXCR, with one record for every CDR3 protein. The sample lists some 630,000 distinct CDR3 sequences, just over 7% occurring once. These sequences were also reported in another study, on yellow fever vaccine responses in identical twins.

Sequencing input: PBMCs. The origin of the receptors is a young woman in good health. Each CDR3 is given with its conserved first and last residue. D genes are given only for firm matches. The size field is filled for only some rows; it gives once, few, many or a size class.

d_call: -; v_call: TRBV2; clone_size: few; j_call: TRBJ2-3; cdr3_aa: CASSGMGDTQYF; cdr3_nt: TGTGCCAGCAGTGGGATGGGGGATACGCAGTATTTT
d_call: -; v_call: TRBV19; clone_size: few; j_call: TRBJ1-1; cdr3_aa: CATTTANTEAFF; cdr3_nt: TGTGCCACAACGACGGCGAACACTGAAGCTTTCTTT
d_call: TRBD2; v_call: TRBV29-1; clone_size: -; j_call: TRBJ2-1; cdr3_aa: CSVRSGKGDEQFF; cdr3_nt: TGCAGCGTCCGAAGCGGGAAAGGGGATGAGCAGTTCTTC
d_call: -; v_call: TRBV28; clone_size: many; j_call: TRBJ2-5; cdr3_aa: CASSAPGETQYF; cdr3_nt: TGTGCCAGCAGTGCCCCTGGAGAGACCCAGTACTTC
d_call: -; v_call: TRBV5-6; clone_size: -; j_call: TRBJ1-3; cdr3_aa: CASSVTGSGNTIYF; cdr3_nt: TGTGCCAGCAGCGTAACAGGGTCTGGAAACACCATATATTTT
d_call: -; v_call: TRBV29-1; clone_size: few; j_call: TRBJ1-1; cdr3_aa: CSVGGDEAFF; cdr3_nt: TGCAGCGTAGGGGGGGATGAAGCTTTCTTT
d_call: -; v_call: TRBV27; clone_size: -; j_call: TRBJ1-1; cdr3_aa: CASSTSREPNTEAFF; cdr3_nt: TGTGCCAGCAGTACCTCTCGAGAACCTAACACTGAAGCTTTCTTT
d_call: TRBD2; v_call: TRBV6-1; clone_size: few; j_call: TRBJ2-1; cdr3_aa: CASSELGTSRDEQFF; cdr3_nt: TGTGCCAGCAGTGAACTGGGGACTAGCAGGGATGAGCAGTTCTTC
d_call: TRBD1; v_call: TRBV27; clone_size: -; j_call: TRBJ2-7; cdr3_aa: CASSLRTGGISVNEQYF; cdr3_nt: TGTGCCAGCAGTTTACGGACAGGGGGCATTTCGGTTAACGAGCAGTACTTC
d_call: TRBD2; v_call: TRBV5-1; clone_size: -; j_call: TRBJ2-3; cdr3_aa: CASSSGGPHLLSTDTQYF; cdr3_nt: TGCGCCAGCAGCTCGGGGGGGCCCCACCTCTTGAGCACAGATACGCAGTATTTT
d_call: -; v_call: TRBV20-1; clone_size: few; j_call: TRBJ2-5; cdr3_aa: CSASGRPQETQYF; cdr3_nt: TGCAGTGCGTCAGGACGGCCCCAAGAGACCCAGTACTTC
d_call: -; v_call: TRBV6-1; clone_size: -; j_call: TRBJ2-1; cdr3_aa: CATSRVGEQFF; cdr3_nt: TGTGCCACCAGCCGCGTCGGTGAGCAGTTCTTC
d_call: TRBD2; v_call: TRBV6-1; clone_size: few; j_call: TRBJ2-3; cdr3_aa: CASRPGRLGLAGSTDTQYF; cdr3_nt: TGTGCCAGCAGGCCCGGACGCCTGGGACTAGCGGGAAGCACAGATACGCAGTATTTT
d_call: -; v_call: TRBV7-2; clone_size: -; j_call: TRBJ2-2; cdr3_aa: CASSRGGNGELFF; cdr3_nt: TGTGCCAGCAGCCGAGGGGGGAACGGGGAGCTGTTTTTT
d_call: TRBD1; v_call: TRBV4-1; clone_size: few; j_call: TRBJ2-7; cdr3_aa: CASSLTVPGTGSYEQYF; cdr3_nt: TGCGCCAGCAGCCTCACCGTGCCGGGGACAGGCTCCTACGAGCAGTACTTC
d_call: TRBD2; v_call: TRBV5-6; clone_size: -; j_call: TRBJ2-7; cdr3_aa: CASSEGLAGDEQYF; cdr3_nt: TGTGCCAGCAGCGAGGGACTAGCGGGAGACGAGCAGTACTTC
d_call: TRBD2; v_call: TRBV29-1; clone_size: -; j_call: TRBJ2-5; cdr3_aa: CSVAGTSGRPYQETQYF; cdr3_nt: TGCAGCGTCGCCGGGACTAGCGGGAGGCCATACCAAGAGACCCAGTACTTC
d_call: -; v_call: TRBV7-2; clone_size: -; j_call: TRBJ2-1; cdr3_aa: CASSLSTGTFYEQFF; cdr3_nt: TGTGCCAGCAGCCTATCAACCGGGACTTTCTATGAGCAGTTCTTC
d_call: TRBD1; v_call: TRBV5-1; clone_size: many; j_call: TRBJ2-3; cdr3_aa: CASSSRPKTGGSDTQYF; cdr3_nt: TGCGCCAGCAGCTCGAGGCCGAAGACAGGGGGTTCAGATACGCAGTATTTT
d_call: TRBD1; v_call: TRBV29-1; clone_size: many; j_call: TRBJ2-5; cdr3_aa: CSVQHGTGGRKTQYF; cdr3_nt: TGCAGCGTTCAGCACGGGACAGGGGGTAGAAAGACCCAGTACTTC
d_call: TRBD2; v_call: TRBV28; clone_size: -; j_call: TRBJ2-1; cdr3_aa: CASSLSGGPGSYNEQFF; cdr3_nt: TGTGCCAGCAGTTTATCGGGAGGGCCGGGGTCCTACAATGAGCAGTTCTTC
d_call: TRBD2; v_call: TRBV20-1; clone_size: -; j_call: TRBJ2-1; cdr3_aa: CSASGAGGVSYNEQFF; cdr3_nt: TGCAGTGCGAGCGGTGCGGGAGGAGTATCCTACAATGAGCAGTTCTTC
d_call: -; v_call: TRBV4-2; clone_size: -; j_call: TRBJ2-2; cdr3_aa: CASSPDMSGELFF; cdr3_nt: TGTGCCAGCAGCCCCGACATGTCCGGGGAGCTGTTTTTT
d_call: -; v_call: TRBV3-1; clone_size: -; j_call: TRBJ2-7; cdr3_aa: CASSHELPGTLYYEQYF; cdr3_nt: TGTGCCAGCAGCCATGAGCTACCCGGGACTCTTTACTACGAGCAGTACTTC
d_call: -; v_call: TRBV7-8; clone_size: many; j_call: TRBJ2-1; cdr3_aa: CASSLRWGGYDNEQFF; cdr3_nt: TGTGCCAGCAGCTTAAGATGGGGGGGCTATGACAATGAGCAGTTCTTC
d_call: TRBD2; v_call: TRBV5-1; clone_size: many; j_call: TRBJ2-1; cdr3_aa: CASSFLPLAGGRGEQFF; cdr3_nt: TGCGCCAGCAGCTTTCTGCCTCTAGCGGGGGGCCGGGGTGAGCAGTTCTTC
d_call: TRBD2; v_call: TRBV7-2; clone_size: few; j_call: TRBJ2-3; cdr3_aa: CASRRDYLTDTQYF; cdr3_nt: TGTGCCAGCAGACGGGACTACCTCACAGATACGCAGTATTTT
d_call: TRBD2; v_call: TRBV5-1; clone_size: -; j_call: TRBJ2-1; cdr3_aa: CASSLATSGVVHNEQFF; cdr3_nt: TGCGCCAGCAGCTTGGCAACTAGCGGGGTTGTACACAATGAGCAGTTCTTC
d_call: -; v_call: TRBV18; clone_size: -; j_call: TRBJ1-4; cdr3_aa: CASSPYQGAEKLFF; cdr3_nt: TGTGCCAGCTCACCATATCAGGGCGCCGAAAAACTGTTTTTT
d_call: -; v_call: TRBV6-5; clone_size: -; j_call: TRBJ2-1; cdr3_aa: CASSYGGINEQFF; cdr3_nt: TGTGCCAGCAGTTACGGGGGTATAAATGAGCAGTTCTTC
d_call: TRBD2; v_call: TRBV19; clone_size: many; j_call: TRBJ2-5; cdr3_aa: CASSAASGETQYF; cdr3_nt: TGTGCCAGTAGTGCAGCTAGCGGGGAGACCCAGTACTTC
d_call: TRBD1; v_call: TRBV15; clone_size: few; j_call: TRBJ2-3; cdr3_aa: CATGRTGSPDTQYF; cdr3_nt: TGTGCCACCGGCCGGACAGGATCCCCAGATACGCAGTATTTT
d_call: TRBD1; v_call: TRBV6-1; clone_size: -; j_call: TRBJ2-3; cdr3_aa: CASRVGTGITDTQYF; cdr3_nt: TGTGCCTCCCGGGTAGGGACAGGGATCACAGATACGCAGTATTTT
d_call: -; v_call: TRBV4-1; clone_size: many; j_call: TRBJ2-3; cdr3_aa: CASSGDGFLSTDTQYF; cdr3_nt: TGCGCCAGCAGCGGGGACGGCTTCCTTAGCACAGATACGCAGTATTTT
d_call: -; v_call: TRBV27; clone_size: few; j_call: TRBJ1-2; cdr3_aa: CASSSPGTKPGYTF; cdr3_nt: TGTGCCAGCAGTTCGCCCGGGACAAAGCCTGGCTACACCTTC
d_call: -; v_call: TRBV12-3/TRBV12-4; clone_size: many; j_call: TRBJ2-5; cdr3_aa: CASSSKLKETQYF; cdr3_nt: TGTGCCAGCAGTAGCAAATTAAAAGAGACCCAGTACTTC
d_call: TRBD1; v_call: TRBV5-1; clone_size: -; j_call: TRBJ1-3; cdr3_aa: CASSSQGATGNTIYF; cdr3_nt: TGCGCCAGCAGCTCTCAGGGGGCAACTGGAAACACCATATATTTT
d_call: -; v_call: TRBV5-1; clone_size: -; j_call: TRBJ2-7; cdr3_aa: CASSFLGAGYEQYF; cdr3_nt: TGCGCCAGCAGCTTCTTGGGGGCTGGGTACGAGCAGTACTTC
d_call: -; v_call: TRBV5-1; clone_size: many; j_call: TRBJ2-3; cdr3_aa: CASGLIFTDTQYF; cdr3_nt: TGCGCCAGCGGACTCATCTTCACAGATACGCAGTATTTT
d_call: TRBD1; v_call: TRBV15; clone_size: -; j_call: TRBJ2-5; cdr3_aa: CATSRGGQGQETQYF; cdr3_nt: TGTGCCACCAGCAGAGGCGGACAGGGCCAAGAGACCCAGTACTTC
d_call: -; v_call: TRBV20-1; clone_size: many; j_call: TRBJ2-7; cdr3_aa: CSASRSSYEQYF; cdr3_nt: TGCAGTGCTAGCAGGTCTTCCTACGAGCAGTACTTC
d_call: -; v_call: TRBV29-1; clone_size: -; j_call: TRBJ2-1; cdr3_aa: CSVGQGYEQFF; cdr3_nt: TGCAGCGTTGGCCAGGGGTATGAGCAGTTCTTC
d_call: TRBD2; v_call: TRBV6-1; clone_size: many; j_call: TRBJ2-7; cdr3_aa: CASSEVELARGEQYF; cdr3_nt: TGTGCCAGCAGTGAAGTGGAACTAGCGAGAGGGGAGCAGTACTTC
d_call: TRBD2; v_call: TRBV29-1; clone_size: few; j_call: TRBJ2-7; cdr3_aa: CSVETTSGGPYEQYF; cdr3_nt: TGCAGCGTTGAGACGACTAGCGGGGGTCCTTACGAGCAGTACTTC
d_call: TRBD2; v_call: TRBV5-1; clone_size: few; j_call: TRBJ2-3; cdr3_aa: CASSRGEGATDTQYF; cdr3_nt: TGCGCCAGCAGCCGGGGGGAGGGCGCGACAGATACGCAGTATTTT
d_call: -; v_call: TRBV5-1; clone_size: -; j_call: TRBJ2-1; cdr3_aa: CASSLDPDSYNEQFF; cdr3_nt: TGCGCCAGCAGCTTGGACCCGGACTCCTACAATGAGCAGTTCTTC
d_call: -; v_call: TRBV2; clone_size: many; j_call: TRBJ2-1; cdr3_aa: CASSSSRNEQFF; cdr3_nt: TGTGCCAGCAGTAGCTCGAGGAATGAGCAGTTCTTC
d_call: TRBD2; v_call: TRBV4-1; clone_size: few; j_call: TRBJ2-1; cdr3_aa: CASSHQLAEGNEQFF; cdr3_nt: TGCGCCAGCAGCCATCAACTAGCGGAGGGAAATGAGCAGTTCTTC
d_call: -; v_call: TRBV19; clone_size: -; j_call: TRBJ1-5; cdr3_aa: CASTPVQGGQPQHF; cdr3_nt: TGTGCCAGTACCCCGGTGCAGGGAGGGCAGCCCCAGCATTTT
d_call: -; v_call: TRBV20-1; clone_size: many; j_call: TRBJ2-2; cdr3_aa: CSARTGAATGELFF; cdr3_nt: TGCAGTGCTAGAACGGGGGCCGCAACCGGGGAGCTGTTTTTT
d_call: TRBD2; v_call: TRBV3-1; clone_size: -; j_call: TRBJ2-1; cdr3_aa: CASSHRTSGIYNEQFF; cdr3_nt: TGTGCCAGCAGCCATCGGACTAGCGGGATCTACAATGAGCAGTTCTTC
d_call: TRBD1; v_call: TRBV12-3/TRBV12-4; clone_size: many; j_call: TRBJ2-7; cdr3_aa: CASSTRWDRNTYEQYF; cdr3_nt: TGTGCCAGCAGTACCCGCTGGGACAGGAATACCTACGAGCAGTACTTC
d_call: -; v_call: TRBV4-1; clone_size: -; j_call: TRBJ1-5; cdr3_aa: CASSQDRGSSNQPQHF; cdr3_nt: TGCGCCAGCAGCCAAGACCGGGGGAGTAGCAATCAGCCCCAGCATTTT
d_call: -; v_call: TRBV6-1; clone_size: few; j_call: TRBJ2-3; cdr3_aa: CASNPGTSPTDTQYF; cdr3_nt: TGTGCCAGCAACCCGGGGACCAGCCCCACAGATACGCAGTATTTT
d_call: -; v_call: TRBV5-5; clone_size: few; j_call: TRBJ1-5; cdr3_aa: CASSLVEGGINQPQHF; cdr3_nt: TGTGCCAGCAGCTTGGTCGAAGGTGGGATCAATCAGCCCCAGCATTTT
d_call: -; v_call: TRBV11-2; clone_size: -; j_call: TRBJ1-1; cdr3_aa: CATRETSEAFF; cdr3_nt: TGTGCCACCCGGGAAACGTCTGAAGCTTTCTTT
d_call: TRBD1; v_call: TRBV3-1; clone_size: -; j_call: TRBJ2-3; cdr3_aa: CASSQATGSSTDTQYF; cdr3_nt: TGTGCCAGCAGCCAAGCGACAGGGTCTAGCACAGATACGCAGTATTTT
d_call: TRBD1; v_call: TRBV10-3; clone_size: few; j_call: TRBJ2-3; cdr3_aa: CAIKTGGTDTQYF; cdr3_nt: TGTGCCATCAAAACAGGGGGCACAGATACGCAGTATTTT
d_call: TRBD2; v_call: TRBV10-2; clone_size: -; j_call: TRBJ2-2; cdr3_aa: CASRASGSSVTGELFF; cdr3_nt: TGCGCCAGCAGGGCTAGCGGGAGTTCTGTCACCGGGGAGCTGTTTTTT